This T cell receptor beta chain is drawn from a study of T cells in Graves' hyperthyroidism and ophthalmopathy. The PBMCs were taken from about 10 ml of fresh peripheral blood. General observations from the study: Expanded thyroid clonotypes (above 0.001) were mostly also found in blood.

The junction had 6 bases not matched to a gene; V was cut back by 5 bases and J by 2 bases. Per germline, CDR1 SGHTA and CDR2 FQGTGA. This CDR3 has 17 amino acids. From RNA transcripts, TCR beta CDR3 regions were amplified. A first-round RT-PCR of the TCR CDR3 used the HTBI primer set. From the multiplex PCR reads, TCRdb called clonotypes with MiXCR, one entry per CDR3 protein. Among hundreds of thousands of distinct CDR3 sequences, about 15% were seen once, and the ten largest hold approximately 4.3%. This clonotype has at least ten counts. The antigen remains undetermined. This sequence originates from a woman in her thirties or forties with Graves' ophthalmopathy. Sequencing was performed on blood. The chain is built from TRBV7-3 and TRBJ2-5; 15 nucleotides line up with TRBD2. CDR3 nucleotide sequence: TGTGCCAGCAGCACCGGGACTAGCGGGAGGCTTCAAGAGACCCAGTACTTC. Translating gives CASSTGTSGRLQETQYF.